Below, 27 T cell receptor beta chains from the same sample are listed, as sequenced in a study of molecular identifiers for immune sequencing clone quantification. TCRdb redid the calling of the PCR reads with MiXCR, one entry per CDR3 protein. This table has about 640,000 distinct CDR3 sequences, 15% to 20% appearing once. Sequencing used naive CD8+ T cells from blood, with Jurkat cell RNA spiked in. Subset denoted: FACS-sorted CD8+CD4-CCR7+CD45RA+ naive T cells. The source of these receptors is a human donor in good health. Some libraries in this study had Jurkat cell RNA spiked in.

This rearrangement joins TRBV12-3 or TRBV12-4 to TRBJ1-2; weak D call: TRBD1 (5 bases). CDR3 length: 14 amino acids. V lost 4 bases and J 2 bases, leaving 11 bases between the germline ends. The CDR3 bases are TGTGCCAGCAGTTATTCGGGACGGAACTATGGCTACACCTTC. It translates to CASSYSGRNYGYTF.

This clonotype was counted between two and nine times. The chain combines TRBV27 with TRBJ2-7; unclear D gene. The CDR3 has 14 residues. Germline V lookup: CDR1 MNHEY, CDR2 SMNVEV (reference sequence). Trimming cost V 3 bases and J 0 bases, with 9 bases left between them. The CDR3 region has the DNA TGTGCCAGCAGTTTGGGTTCCCACTCCTACGAGCAGTACTTC. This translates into CASSLGSHSYEQYF.

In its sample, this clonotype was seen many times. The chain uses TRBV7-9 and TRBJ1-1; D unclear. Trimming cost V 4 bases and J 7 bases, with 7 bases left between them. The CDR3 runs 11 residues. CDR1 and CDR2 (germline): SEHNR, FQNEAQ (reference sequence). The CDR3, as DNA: TGTGCCAGCAGCTCGGGCAGTGAAGCTTTCTTT. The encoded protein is CASSSGSEAFF.

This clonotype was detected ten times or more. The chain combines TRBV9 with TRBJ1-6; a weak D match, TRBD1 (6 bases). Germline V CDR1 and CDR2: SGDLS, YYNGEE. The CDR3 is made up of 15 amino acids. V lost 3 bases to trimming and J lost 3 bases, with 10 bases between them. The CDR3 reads CASSGGQLYNSPLHF. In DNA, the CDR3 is TGTGCCAGCAGCGGAGGACAGCTCTATAATTCACCCCTCCACTTT. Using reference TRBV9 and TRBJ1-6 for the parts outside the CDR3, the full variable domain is DSGVTQTPKHLITATGQRVTLRCSPRSGDLSVYWYQQSLDQGLQFLIQYYNGEERAKGNILERFSAQQFPDLHSELNLSSLELGDSALYFCASSGGQLYNSPLHFGNGTRLTVT.

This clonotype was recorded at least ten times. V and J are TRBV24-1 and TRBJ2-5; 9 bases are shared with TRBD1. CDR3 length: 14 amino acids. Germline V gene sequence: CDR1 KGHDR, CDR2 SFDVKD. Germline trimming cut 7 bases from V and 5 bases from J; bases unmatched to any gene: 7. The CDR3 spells CATSVTGGMETQYF. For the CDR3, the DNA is TGTGCCACCAGCGTCACAGGGGGCATGGAGACCCAGTACTTC.

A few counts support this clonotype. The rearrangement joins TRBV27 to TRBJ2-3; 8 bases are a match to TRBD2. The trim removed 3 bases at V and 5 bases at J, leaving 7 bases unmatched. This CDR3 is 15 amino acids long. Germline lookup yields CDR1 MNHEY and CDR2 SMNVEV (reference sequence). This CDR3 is CASSLGSGMRDTQYF. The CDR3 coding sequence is TGTGCCAGCAGTTTGGGTAGCGGGATGCGAGATACGCAGTATTTT.

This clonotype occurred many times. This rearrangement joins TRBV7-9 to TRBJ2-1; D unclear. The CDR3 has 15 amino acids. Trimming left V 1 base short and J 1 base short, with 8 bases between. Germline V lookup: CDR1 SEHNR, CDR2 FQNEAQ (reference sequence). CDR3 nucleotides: TGTGCCAGCAGCTTAGGAGAGCAATCCTACAATGAGCAGTTCTTC. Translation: CASSLGEQSYNEQFF. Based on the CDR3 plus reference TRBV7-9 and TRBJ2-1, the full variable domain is DTGVSQNPRHKITKRGQNVTFRCDPISEHNRLYWYRQTLGQGPEFLTYFQNEAQLEKSRLLSDRFSAERPKGSFSTLEIQRTEQGDSAMYLCASSLGEQSYNEQFFGPGTRLTVL.

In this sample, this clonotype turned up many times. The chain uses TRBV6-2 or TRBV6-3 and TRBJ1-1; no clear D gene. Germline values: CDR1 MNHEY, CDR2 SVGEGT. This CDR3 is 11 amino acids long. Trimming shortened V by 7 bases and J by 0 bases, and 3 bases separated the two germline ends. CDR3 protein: CASTMNTEAFF. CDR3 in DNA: TGTGCCAGCACCATGAACACTGAAGCTTTCTTT.

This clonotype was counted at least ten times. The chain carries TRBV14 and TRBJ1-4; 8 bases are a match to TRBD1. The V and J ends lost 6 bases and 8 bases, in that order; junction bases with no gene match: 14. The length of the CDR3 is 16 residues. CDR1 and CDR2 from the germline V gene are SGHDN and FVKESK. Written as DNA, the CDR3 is TGTGCCAGCAGTCCGTTGCCGGGACAGGCAACCGAAAAACTGTTTTTT. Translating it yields CASSPLPGQATEKLFF.

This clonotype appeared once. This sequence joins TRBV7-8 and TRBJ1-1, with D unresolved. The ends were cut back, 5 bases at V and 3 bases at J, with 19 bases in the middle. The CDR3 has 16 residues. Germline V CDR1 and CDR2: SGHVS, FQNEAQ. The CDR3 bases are TGTGCCAGCAGCCTAGGAAGATTCGGGGTGTACACTGAAGCTTTCTTT. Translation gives CASSLGRFGVYTEAFF.

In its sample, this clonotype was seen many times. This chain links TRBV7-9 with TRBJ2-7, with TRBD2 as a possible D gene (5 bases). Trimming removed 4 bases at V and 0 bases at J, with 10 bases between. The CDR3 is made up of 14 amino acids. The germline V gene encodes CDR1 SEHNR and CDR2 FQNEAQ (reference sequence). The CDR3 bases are TGTGCCAGCAGCTCCTCACGGGACTCCTACGAGCAGTACTTC. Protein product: CASSSSRDSYEQYF. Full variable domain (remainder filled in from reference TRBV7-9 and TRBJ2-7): DTGVSQNPRHKITKRGQNVTFRCDPISEHNRLYWYRQTLGQGPEFLTYFQNEAQLEKSRLLSDRFSAERPKGSFSTLEIQRTEQGDSAMYLCASSSSRDSYEQYFGPGTRLTVT.

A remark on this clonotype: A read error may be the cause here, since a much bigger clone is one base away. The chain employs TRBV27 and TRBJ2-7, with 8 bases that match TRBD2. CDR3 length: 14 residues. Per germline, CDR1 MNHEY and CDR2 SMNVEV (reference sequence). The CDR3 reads CASSKGLAPYDQYF. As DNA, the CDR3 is TGTGCCAGCAGTAAAGGACTAGCTCCCTACGATCAGTACTTC.

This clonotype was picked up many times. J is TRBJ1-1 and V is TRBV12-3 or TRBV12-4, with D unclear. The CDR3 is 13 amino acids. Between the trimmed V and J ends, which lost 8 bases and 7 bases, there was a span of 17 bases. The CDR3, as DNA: TGTGCCAGCCTCGAATGGGGTGACCTTGAAGCTTTCTTT. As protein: CASLEWGDLEAFF.

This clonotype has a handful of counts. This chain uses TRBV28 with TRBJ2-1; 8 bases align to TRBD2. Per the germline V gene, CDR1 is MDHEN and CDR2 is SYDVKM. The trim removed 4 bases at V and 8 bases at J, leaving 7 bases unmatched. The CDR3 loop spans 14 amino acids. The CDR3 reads CASSYSGSFDEQFF. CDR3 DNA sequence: TGTGCCAGCAGTTACAGCGGGAGTTTCGATGAGCAGTTCTTC.

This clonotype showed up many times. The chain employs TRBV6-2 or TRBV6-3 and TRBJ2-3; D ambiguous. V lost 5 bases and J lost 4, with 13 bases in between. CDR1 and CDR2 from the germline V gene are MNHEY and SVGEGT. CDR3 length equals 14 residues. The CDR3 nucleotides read TGTGCCAGCAGTCAACCTAGGGCCGCAGATACGCAGTATTTT. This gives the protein CASSQPRAADTQYF.

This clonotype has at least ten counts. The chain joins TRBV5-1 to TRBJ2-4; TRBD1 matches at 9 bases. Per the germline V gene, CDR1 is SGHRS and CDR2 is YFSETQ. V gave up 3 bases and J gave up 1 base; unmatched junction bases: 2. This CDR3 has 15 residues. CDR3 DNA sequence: TGCGCCAGCAGCTGGGACAGGGAGGCCAAAAACATTCAGTACTTC. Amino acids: CASSWDREAKNIQYF.

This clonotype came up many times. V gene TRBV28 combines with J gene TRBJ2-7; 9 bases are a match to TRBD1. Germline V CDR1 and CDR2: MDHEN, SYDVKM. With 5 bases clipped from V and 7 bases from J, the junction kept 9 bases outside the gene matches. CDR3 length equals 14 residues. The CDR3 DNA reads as TGTGCCAGCAGTCAAACAGGGGGCGGATGGGAGCAGTACTTC. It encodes CASSQTGGGWEQYF.

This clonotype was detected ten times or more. The CDR3 DNA reads as TGTGCCAGCAGCCCGAGAAGCTCCTACAATGAGCAGTTCTTC. It encodes CASSPRSSYNEQFF. The rearrangement joins TRBV12-3 or TRBV12-4 to TRBJ2-1; D not certain. V lost 6 bases and J 0 bases, leaving 9 bases between the germline ends. The CDR3 runs to 14 residues.

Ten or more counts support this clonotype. CDR3 protein: CSVDQNGYTF. CDR3 bases: TGCAGCGTTGACCAGAATGGCTACACCTTC. The rearrangement joins TRBV29-1 to TRBJ1-2; D is unresolved. The CDR3 length is 10 residues. V was shortened by 3 bases and J by 6 bases, with 5 bases between the two germline ends. The germline gives CDR1 SQVTM, CDR2 ANQGSEA. Drawing the rest from reference TRBV29-1 and TRBJ1-2, the complete variable domain is SAVISQKPSRDICQRGTSLTIQCQVDSQVTMMFWYRQQPGQSLTLIATANQGSEATYESGFVIDKFPISRPNLTFSTLTVSNMSPEDSSIYLCSVDQNGYTFGSGTRLTVV.

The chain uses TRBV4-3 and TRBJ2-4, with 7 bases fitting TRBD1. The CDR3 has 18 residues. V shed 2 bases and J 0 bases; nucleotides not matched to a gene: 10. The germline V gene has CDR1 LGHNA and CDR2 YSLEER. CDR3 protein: CASSQFLGTVLAKNIQYF. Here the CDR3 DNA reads TGCGCCAGCAGCCAATTTTTAGGGACAGTACTAGCCAAAAACATTCAGTACTTC.

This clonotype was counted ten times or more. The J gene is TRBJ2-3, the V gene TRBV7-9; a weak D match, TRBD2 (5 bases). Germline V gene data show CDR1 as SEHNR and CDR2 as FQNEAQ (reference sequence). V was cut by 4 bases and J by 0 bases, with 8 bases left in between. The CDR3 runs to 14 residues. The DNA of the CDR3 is TGTGCCAGCAGCTGGGAGTCTAGCACAGATACGCAGTATTTT. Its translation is CASSWESSTDTQYF.

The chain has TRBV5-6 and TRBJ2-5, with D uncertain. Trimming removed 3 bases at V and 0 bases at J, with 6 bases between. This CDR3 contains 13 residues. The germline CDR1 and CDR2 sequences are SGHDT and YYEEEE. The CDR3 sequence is CASSSKYQETQYF. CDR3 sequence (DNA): TGTGCCAGCAGCTCTAAGTACCAAGAGACCCAGTACTTC.

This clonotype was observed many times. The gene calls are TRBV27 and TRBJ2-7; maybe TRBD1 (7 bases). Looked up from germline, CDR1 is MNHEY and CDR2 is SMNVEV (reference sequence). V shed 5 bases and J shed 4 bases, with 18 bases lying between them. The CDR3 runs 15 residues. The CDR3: CASSMQGGRLYEQYF. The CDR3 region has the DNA TGTGCCAGCAGTATGCAGGGGGGAAGATTGTACGAGCAGTACTTC.

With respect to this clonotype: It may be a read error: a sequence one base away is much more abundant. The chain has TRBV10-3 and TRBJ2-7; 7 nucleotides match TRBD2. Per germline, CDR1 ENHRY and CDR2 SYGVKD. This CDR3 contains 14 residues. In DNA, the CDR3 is TGTGCCATCAGTGAGTCGGGCAGGGACTACGGGCAGTACTTC. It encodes CAISESGRDYGQYF.

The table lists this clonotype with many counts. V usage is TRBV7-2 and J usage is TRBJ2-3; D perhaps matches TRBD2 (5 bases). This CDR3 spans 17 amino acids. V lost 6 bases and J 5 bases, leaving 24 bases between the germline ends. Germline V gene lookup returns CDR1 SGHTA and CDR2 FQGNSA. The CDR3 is CASRISGPGVRGDTQYF. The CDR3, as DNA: TGTGCCAGCAGAATAAGCGGTCCCGGGGTCCGGGGAGATACGCAGTATTTT. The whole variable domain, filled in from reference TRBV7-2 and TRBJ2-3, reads GAGVSQSPSNKVTEKGKDVELRCDPISGHTALYWYRQSLGQGLEFLIYFQGNSAPDKSGLPSDRFSAERTGGSVSTLTIQRTQQEDSAVYLCASRISGPGVRGDTQYFGPGTRLTVL.

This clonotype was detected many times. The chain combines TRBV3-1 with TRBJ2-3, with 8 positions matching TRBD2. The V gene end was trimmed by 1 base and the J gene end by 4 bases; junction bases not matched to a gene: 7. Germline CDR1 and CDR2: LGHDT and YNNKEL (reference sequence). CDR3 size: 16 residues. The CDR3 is CASSQVAGNPPDTQYF. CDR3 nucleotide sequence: TGTGCCAGCAGCCAAGTAGCGGGGAACCCACCAGATACGCAGTATTTT.

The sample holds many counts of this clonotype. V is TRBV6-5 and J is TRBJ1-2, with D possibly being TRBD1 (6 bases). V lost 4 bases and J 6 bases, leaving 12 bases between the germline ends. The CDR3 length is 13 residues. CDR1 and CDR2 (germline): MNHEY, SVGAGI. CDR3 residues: CASSFQGQNGYTF. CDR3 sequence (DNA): TGTGCCAGCAGTTTCCAGGGGCAGAATGGCTACACCTTC.